This T cell receptor beta chain was found in a study of blood T cell repertoires in COVID-19. Study-level information: From the United States, Italy and Spain came samples of acute and convalescent COVID-19. In each case, the material was cDNA or gDNA derived from T cells, B-cell-depleted T cells, or PBMCs.

Per the original data handling: Using reference gene primer amplification, nucleated cell counts were estimated. The data were produced by immunoSEQ multiplex PCR, yet TCRdb's version contains in-frame clones alone and is incomplete. The V and J calls and clone size are taken from that table; D and trimming were inferred from the DNA. In the table there are tens of thousands of clones, approximately 88% of which are singletons. CDR1 is SQVTM and CDR2 is ANQGSEA in the germline V gene. The CDR3 runs to 11 residues. V was clipped by 4 bases and J by 5 bases, with 8 bases between them. This sequence originates from a woman aged 55 to 70 with acute or convalescent COVID-19. Material: peripheral blood. V gene TRBV29-1 combines with J gene TRBJ1-1; no definite D call. CDR3 region: CSVVEGTEAFF. In nucleotides, the CDR3 is TGCAGCGTTGTTGAGGGAACTGAAGCTTTCTTT.